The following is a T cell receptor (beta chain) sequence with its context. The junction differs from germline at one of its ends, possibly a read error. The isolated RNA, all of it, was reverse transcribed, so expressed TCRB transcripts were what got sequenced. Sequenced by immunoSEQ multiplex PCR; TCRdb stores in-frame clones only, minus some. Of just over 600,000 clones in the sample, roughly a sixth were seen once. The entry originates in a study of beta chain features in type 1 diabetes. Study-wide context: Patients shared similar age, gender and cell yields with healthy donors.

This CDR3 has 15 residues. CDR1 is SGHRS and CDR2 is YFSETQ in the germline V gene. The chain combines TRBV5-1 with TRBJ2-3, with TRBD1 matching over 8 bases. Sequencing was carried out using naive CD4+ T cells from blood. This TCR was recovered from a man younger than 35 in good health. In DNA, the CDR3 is TGCGCCAGCAACTTGGACAGGGCCATCACAGATACGCAGTATTTT. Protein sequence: CASNLDRAITDTQYF.